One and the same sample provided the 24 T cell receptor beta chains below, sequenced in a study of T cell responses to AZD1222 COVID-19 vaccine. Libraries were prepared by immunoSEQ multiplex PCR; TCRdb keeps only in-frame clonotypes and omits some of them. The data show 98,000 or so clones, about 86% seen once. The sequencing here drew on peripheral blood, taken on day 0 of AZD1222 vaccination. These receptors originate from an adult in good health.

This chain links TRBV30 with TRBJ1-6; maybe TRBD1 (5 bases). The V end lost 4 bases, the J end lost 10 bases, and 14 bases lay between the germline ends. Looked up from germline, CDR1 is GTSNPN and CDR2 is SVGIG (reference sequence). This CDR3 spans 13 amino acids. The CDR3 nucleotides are TGTGCCTGGACCCGGGACTGGGACTCACCCCTCCACTTT. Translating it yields CAWTRDWDSPLHF.

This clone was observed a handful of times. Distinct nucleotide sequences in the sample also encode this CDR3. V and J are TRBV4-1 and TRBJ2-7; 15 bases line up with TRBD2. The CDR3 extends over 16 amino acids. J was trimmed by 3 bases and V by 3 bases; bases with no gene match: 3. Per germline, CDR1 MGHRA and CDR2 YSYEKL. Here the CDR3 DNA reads TGCGCCAGCAGCCAGGGGACTAGCGGGGGGAACTACGAGCAGTACTTC. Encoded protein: CASSQGTSGGNYEQYF.

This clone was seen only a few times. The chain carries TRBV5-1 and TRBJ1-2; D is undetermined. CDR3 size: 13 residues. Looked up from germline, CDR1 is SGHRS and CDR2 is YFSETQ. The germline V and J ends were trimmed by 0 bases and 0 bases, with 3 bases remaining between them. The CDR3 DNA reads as TGCGCCAGCAGCTTGGAAGCTAACTATGGCTACACCTTC. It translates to CASSLEANYGYTF. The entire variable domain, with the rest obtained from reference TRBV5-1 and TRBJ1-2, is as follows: KAGVTQTPRYLIKTRGQQVTLSCSPISGHRSVSWYQQTPGQGLQFLFEYFSETQRNKGNFPGRFSGRQFSNSRSEMNVSTLELGDSALYLCASSLEANYGYTFGSGTRLTVV.

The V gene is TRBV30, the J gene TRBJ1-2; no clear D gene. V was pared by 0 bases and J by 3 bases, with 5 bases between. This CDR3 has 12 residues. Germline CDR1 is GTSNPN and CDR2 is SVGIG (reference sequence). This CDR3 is CAWSVKDYGYTF. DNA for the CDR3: TGTGCCTGGAGTGTAAAAGACTATGGCTACACCTTC.

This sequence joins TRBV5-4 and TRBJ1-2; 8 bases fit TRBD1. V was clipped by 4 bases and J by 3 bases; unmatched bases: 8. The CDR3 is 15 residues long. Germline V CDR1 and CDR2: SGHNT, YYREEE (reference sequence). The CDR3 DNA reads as TGTGCCAGCAGCGCAAAGACAGGGGAAGACTATGGCTACACCTTC. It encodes CASSAKTGEDYGYTF.

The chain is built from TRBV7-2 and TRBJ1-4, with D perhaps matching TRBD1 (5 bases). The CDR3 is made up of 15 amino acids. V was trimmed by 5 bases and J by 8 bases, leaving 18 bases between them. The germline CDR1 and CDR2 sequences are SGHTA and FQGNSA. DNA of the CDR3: TGTGCCAGCAGCCCTCAAGGGACGGAGCGAGAAAAACTGTTTTTT. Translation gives CASSPQGTEREKLFF.

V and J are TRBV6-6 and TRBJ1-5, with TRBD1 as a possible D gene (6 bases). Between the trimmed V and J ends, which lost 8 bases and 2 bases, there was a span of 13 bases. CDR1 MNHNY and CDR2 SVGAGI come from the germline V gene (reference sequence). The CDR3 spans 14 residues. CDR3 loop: CASEGGKGNQPQHF. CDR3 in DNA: TGTGCCAGCGAGGGGGGGAAGGGCAATCAGCCCCAGCATTTT.

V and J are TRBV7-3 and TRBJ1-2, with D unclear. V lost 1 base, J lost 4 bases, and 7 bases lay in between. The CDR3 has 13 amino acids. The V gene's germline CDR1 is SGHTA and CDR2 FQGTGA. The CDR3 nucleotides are TGTGCCAGCAGCTTAAGCCAGCGCTATGGCTACACCTTC. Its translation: CASSLSQRYGYTF.

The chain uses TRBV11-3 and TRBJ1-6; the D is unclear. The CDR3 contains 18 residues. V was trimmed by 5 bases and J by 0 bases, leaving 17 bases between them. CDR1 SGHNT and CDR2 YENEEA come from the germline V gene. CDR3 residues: CASSLGRGKSSYNSPLHF. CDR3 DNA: TGTGCCAGCAGCCTCGGACGGGGAAAGAGCTCCTATAATTCACCCCTCCACTTT.

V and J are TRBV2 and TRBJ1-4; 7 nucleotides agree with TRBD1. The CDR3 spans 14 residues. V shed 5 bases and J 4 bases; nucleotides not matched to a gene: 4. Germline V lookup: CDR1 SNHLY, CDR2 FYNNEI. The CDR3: CASSTGTDNEKLFF. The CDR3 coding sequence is TGTGCCAGCAGTACCGGGACAGATAATGAAAAACTGTTTTTT.

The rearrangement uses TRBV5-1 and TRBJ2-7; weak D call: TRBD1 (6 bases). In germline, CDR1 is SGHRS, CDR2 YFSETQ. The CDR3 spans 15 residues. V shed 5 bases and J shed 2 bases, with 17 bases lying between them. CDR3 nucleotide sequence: TGCGCCAGCAGACTCCAAGGGGGACAAGCCTACGAGCAGTACTTC. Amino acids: CASRLQGGQAYEQYF.

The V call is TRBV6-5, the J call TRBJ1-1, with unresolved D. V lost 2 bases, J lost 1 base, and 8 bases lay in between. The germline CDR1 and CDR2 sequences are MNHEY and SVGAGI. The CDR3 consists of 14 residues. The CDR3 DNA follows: TGTGCCAGCAGTTACGGGGTGGCGAACACTGAAGCTTTCTTT. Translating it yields CASSYGVANTEAFF.

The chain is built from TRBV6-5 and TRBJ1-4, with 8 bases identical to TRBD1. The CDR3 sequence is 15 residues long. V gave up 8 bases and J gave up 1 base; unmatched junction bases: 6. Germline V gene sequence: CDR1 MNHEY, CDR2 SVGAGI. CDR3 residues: CASAAGGLTNEKLFF. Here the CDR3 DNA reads TGTGCCAGCGCGGCAGGGGGCTTAACTAATGAAAAACTGTTTTTT.

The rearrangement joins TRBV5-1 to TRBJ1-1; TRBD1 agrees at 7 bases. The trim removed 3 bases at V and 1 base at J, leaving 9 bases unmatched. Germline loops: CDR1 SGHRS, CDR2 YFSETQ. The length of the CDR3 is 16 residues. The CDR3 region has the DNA TGCGCCAGCAGCTCGGGCCGTGCAGGGGGGAACACTGAAGCTTTCTTT. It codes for CASSSGRAGGNTEAFF.

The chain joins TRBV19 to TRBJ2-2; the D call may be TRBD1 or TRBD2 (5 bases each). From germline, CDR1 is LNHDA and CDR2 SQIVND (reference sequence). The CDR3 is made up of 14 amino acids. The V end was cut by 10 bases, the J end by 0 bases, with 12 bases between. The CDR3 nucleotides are TGTGCCACCCCCAGAGGGGCGAACACCGGGGAGCTGTTTTTT. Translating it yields CATPRGANTGELFF.

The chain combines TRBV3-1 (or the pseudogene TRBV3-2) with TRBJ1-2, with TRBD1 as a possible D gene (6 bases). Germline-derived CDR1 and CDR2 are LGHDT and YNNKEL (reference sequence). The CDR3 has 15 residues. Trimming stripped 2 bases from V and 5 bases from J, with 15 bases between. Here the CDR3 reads CASSQSEGVRYGYTF. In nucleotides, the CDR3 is TGTGCCAGCAGCCAATCAGAGGGGGTGAGGTATGGCTACACCTTC.

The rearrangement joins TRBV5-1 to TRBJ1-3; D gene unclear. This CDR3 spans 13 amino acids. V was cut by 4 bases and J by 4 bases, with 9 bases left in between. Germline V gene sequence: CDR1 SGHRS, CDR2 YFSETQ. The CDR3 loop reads CASSPVLGNTIYF. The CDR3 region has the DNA TGCGCCAGCAGCCCGGTCCTAGGAAACACCATATATTTT.

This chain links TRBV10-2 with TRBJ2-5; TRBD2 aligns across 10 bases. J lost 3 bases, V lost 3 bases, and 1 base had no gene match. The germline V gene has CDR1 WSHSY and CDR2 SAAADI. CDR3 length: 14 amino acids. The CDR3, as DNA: TGCGCCAGCAGTGATCTAGCGGGGGAAGAGACCCAGTACTTC. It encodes CASSDLAGEETQYF.

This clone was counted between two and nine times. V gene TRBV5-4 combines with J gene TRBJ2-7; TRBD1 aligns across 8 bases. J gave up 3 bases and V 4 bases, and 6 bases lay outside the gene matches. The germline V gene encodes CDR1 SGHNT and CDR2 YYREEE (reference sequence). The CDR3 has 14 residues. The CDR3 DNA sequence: TGTGCCAGCAGCAGTGACAGGGGAAACTACGAGCAGTACTTC. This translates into CASSSDRGNYEQYF.

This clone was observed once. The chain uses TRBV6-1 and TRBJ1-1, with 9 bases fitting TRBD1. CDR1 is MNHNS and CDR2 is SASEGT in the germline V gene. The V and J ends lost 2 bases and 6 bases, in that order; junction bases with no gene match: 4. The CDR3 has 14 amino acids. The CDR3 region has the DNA TGTGCCAGCAGTGAAACTGGGACAGGGCCTGAAGCTTTCTTT. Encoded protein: CASSETGTGPEAFF.

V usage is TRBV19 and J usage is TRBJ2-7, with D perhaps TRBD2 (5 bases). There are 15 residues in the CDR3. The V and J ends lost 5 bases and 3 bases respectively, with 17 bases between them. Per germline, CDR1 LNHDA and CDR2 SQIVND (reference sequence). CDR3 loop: CASSEDWRGFYEQYF. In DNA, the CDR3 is TGTGCCAGTAGTGAGGACTGGAGAGGGTTCTACGAGCAGTACTTC.

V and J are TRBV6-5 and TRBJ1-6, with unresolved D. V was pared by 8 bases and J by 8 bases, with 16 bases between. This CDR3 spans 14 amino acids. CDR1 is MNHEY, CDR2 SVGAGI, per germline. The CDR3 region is CASLKVAGDSPLHF. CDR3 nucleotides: TGTGCCAGCTTAAAAGTTGCGGGAGATTCACCCCTCCACTTT.

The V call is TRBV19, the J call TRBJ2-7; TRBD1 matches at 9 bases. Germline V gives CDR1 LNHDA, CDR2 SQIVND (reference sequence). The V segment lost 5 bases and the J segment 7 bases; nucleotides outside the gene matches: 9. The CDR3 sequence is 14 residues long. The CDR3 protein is CASSLTGGSGEQYF. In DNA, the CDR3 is TGTGCCAGTAGTCTAACAGGGGGCTCAGGGGAGCAGTACTTC.

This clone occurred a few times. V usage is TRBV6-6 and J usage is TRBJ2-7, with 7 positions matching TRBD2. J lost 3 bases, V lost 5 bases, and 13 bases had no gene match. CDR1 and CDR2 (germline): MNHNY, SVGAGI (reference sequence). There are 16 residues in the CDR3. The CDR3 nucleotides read TGTGCCAGCAGTCGATCGGAACGGGGGGACTTCTACGAGCAGTACTTC. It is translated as CASSRSERGDFYEQYF.